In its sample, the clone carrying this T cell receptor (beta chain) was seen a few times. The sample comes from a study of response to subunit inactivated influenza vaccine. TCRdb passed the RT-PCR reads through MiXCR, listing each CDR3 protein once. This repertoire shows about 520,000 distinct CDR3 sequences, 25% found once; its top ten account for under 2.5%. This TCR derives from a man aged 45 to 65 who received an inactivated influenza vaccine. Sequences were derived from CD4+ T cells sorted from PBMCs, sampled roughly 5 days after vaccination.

CDR3 amino acids: CASSSIQGSLGEQYF. The DNA for the CDR3 is TGCGCCAGCAGCTCCATACAGGGGTCCTTAGGGGAGCAGTACTTC. The chain carries TRBV5-1 and TRBJ2-7; the match to TRBD1 covers 7 bases. CDR1 and CDR2 from the germline V gene are SGHRS and YFSETQ. The CDR3 length is 15 residues. Trimming cost V 3 bases and J 7 bases; bases outside gene matches: 13.